Described below is a single TCR beta chain sequence and its context. Its antigen remains unknown. The data are from a study of cytomegalovirus exposure and HLA in healthy donors. Study-wide points: On later analysis, the bulk of CMV-associated TCR beta chains appeared to be HLA-restricted. A later analysis showed HLA-associated TCR beta chains outstripping equally common others in clonal expansion.

PCR was performed using 60 Vbeta and 13 Jbeta primers. The repertoire was sequenced with immunoSEQ multiplex PCR; TCRdb's copy has only in-frame clones and lacks some. Altogether 250,000 or so clones are present, 92% being singletons, with the ten largest covering approximately 1.5%. Germline-derived CDR1 and CDR2 are SGDLS and YYNGEE. The CDR3 is 17 residues long. V lost 3 bases to trimming and J lost 0 bases, with 18 bases between them. The specimen sequenced was PBMCs. This receptor was obtained from a girl aged 2 to 10 in good health and CMV-seronegative. The V call is TRBV9, the J call TRBJ1-1; possible D gene TRBD1, 6 bases. In DNA form, the CDR3 reads TGTGCCAGCAGCGCGACAGGCTACTGGAACATGAACACTGAAGCTTTCTTT. Its translation: CASSATGYWNMNTEAFF.